Listed here are 3 T cell receptor beta chains from one sample, sequenced in a study of response to subunit inactivated influenza vaccine. Via MiXCR, TCRdb re-called the RT-PCR reads, giving one row per CDR3 protein. Of around 650,000 distinct CDR3 sequences listed, around a sixth are singletons. Sample: PBMCs from blood, taken roughly 12 days after vaccination. The receptors originated from a man in his fifties who received an inactivated influenza vaccine.

The chain links TRBV27 to TRBJ2-1, with 8 nucleotides matching TRBD2. V shed 6 bases and J 4 bases; nucleotides not matched to a gene: 11. CDR3 length equals 16 residues. Germline CDR1 and CDR2: MNHEY and SMNVEV (reference sequence). The CDR3 nucleotides are TGTGCCAGCAGCCTTCTAGCGGGCGACGATTACAATGAGCAGTTCTTC. Translating it yields CASSLLAGDDYNEQFF.

The sample holds a few counts of this clonotype. The chain recombines TRBV20-1 with TRBJ2-6; D is tentatively TRBD1 or TRBD2 (5 bases each). V gave up 7 bases and J gave up 0 bases, with 13 bases separating them. This CDR3 spans 15 amino acids. Germline CDR1 reads DFQATT; CDR2 reads SNEGSKA (reference sequence). CDR3 protein: CSVPGPSSGANVLTF. The CDR3 DNA sequence: TGCAGTGTTCCGGGACCGAGCTCTGGGGCCAACGTCCTGACTTTC.

This clonotype was observed a few times. The chain is built from TRBV20-1 and TRBJ1-1; no firm D call. This CDR3 is built from 12 residues. Germline V gene data show CDR1 as DFQATT and CDR2 as SNEGSKA (reference sequence). V was clipped by 5 bases and J by 4 bases, with 11 bases between them. CDR3 DNA: TGCAGTGCTGCCCGGTGGGGCACTGAAGCTTTCTTT. Translated, it gives CSAARWGTEAFF.